Shown below are 24 T cell receptor beta chains from a single sample sequenced in a study of tumor and adjacent non-tumor tissue in lung cancer. The template was RNA from unsorted bulk tissue. A modified ARM-PCR protocol with three rounds of nested PCR amplified TCRbeta. TCRdb passed the multiplex PCR reads through MiXCR, listing each CDR3 protein once. Counted here are over 60,000 distinct CDR3 sequences, approximately 73% occurring once; the ten biggest clones make up about 28%. The material sequenced was lung tumor tissue. These receptors originate from a man in his sixties with non-small cell lung cancer.

Remarks on this clonotype: A much more abundant neighbour one base away suggests this may be a read error. The gene calls are TRBV29-1 and TRBJ1-5, with TRBD1 identical over 8 bases. The germline V gene has CDR1 SQVTM and CDR2 ANQGSEA. This CDR3 has 13 amino acids. The CDR3 DNA follows: TGCAGCGCAAGACAGGGGCCCGGTCAGTCCCAGCATTTT. Its translation: CSARQGPGQSQHF.

Of note for this clonotype: Since the CDR3 does not end with the conserved phenylalanine or tryptophan, this likely comes from a read error. The V and J genes are TRBV5-1 and TRBJ1-4; 9 nucleotides agree with TRBD1. This CDR3 is 20 amino acids long. V lost 2 bases and J lost 8; bases outside the gene matches: 22. Germline V gene sequence: CDR1 SGHRS, CDR2 YFSETQ. CDR3: CASSFGATAGQGRYVEKLFY. In DNA, the CDR3 is TGCGCCAGCAGCTTTGGCGCAACGGCGGGACAGGGACGATACGTGGAAAAACTGTTTTAT.

A remark on this clonotype: At one end the junction does not follow the germline gene, possibly because of a read error. DNA for the CDR3: TGTGCCAGCAGTCCATCGACGGGAGCGACGAACACAGGGGAGCTGTTTTTT. Protein sequence: CASSPSTGATNTGELFF. The V and J genes are TRBV6-5 and TRBJ2-2; TRBD2 is a possible D gene (6 bases). CDR3 length: 17 residues. Per the germline V gene, CDR1 is MNHEY and CDR2 is SVGAGI.

Comments on this clonotype: The missing conserved phenylalanine or tryptophan at the end of this CDR3 makes a read error likely. The DNA is left out, because the CDR3 cannot be placed on it with certainty; the CDR3 is given as TCRdb lists it. This sequence joins TRBV12-3 or TRBV12-4 and TRBJ2-2; TRBD1 is taken as the D call from the table, unchecked against the DNA. The CDR3 length is 16 residues, termini included. Here the CDR3 reads CASRPLGGTSTGELLI.

This clonotype occurred many times. This chain links TRBV5-6 with TRBJ1-5; D may be TRBD1 (6 bases). V lost 0 bases, J lost 4 bases, and 11 bases lay in between. Germline CDR1 reads SGHDT; CDR2 reads YYEEEE. The CDR3 runs to 15 residues. CDR3: CASSLGRGRNQPQHF. The CDR3 coding sequence is TGTGCCAGCAGCTTGGGCAGGGGAAGGAATCAGCCCCAGCATTTT.

V is TRBV28 and J is TRBJ2-2; D assignment may be TRBD1 or TRBD2 (5 bases each). The CDR3 consists of 14 residues. V gave up 7 bases and J gave up 4 bases, with 13 bases separating them. CDR1 MDHEN and CDR2 SYDVKM come from the germline V gene. The CDR3 sequence: CASTWGLGTGELFF. In nucleotides, the CDR3 is TGTGCCAGCACTTGGGGGTTGGGCACCGGGGAGCTGTTTTTT.

This clonotype was found once. One junction end does not reproduce the germline sequence, and a read error may be involved. The chain employs TRBV20-1 and TRBJ2-1, with a weak D call TRBD1 (5 bases). Germline V CDR1 and CDR2: DFQATT, SNEGSKA (reference sequence). This CDR3 contains 15 residues. CDR3 residues: CSATVVGPSYKEQFF. CDR3 coding DNA: TGCAGTGCGACAGTGGTCGGACCCTCCTACAAAGAGCAGTTCTTC.

The chain is built from TRBV30 and TRBJ1-1; D remains unclear. Germline CDR1 is GTSNPN and CDR2 is SVGIG (reference sequence). The CDR3 has 16 amino acids. V was shortened by 3 bases and J by 2 bases, with 19 bases between the two germline ends. CDR3 in amino acids: CAWRRPTLRPNTEAFF. CDR3 in DNA: TGTGCCTGGAGACGCCCAACCCTACGGCCCAACACTGAAGCTTTCTTT.

The chain uses TRBV20-1 and TRBJ2-7; the D is unclear. Germline values: CDR1 DFQATT, CDR2 SNEGSKA (reference sequence). This CDR3 is 13 amino acids long. CDR3 nucleotide sequence: TGCTGTGGCATAGAGGAGAATTCCTACGAGCAGTACTTC. It translates to CCGIEENSYEQYF.

Regarding this clonotype: This is likely a read error, given that the CDR3 carries no conserved phenylalanine or tryptophan at its end. The limits of the CDR3 on the DNA are not certain, so only TCRdb's listed CDR3 is given. The chain joins TRBV6-5 to TRBJ1-1; the table's D gene call, TRBD1, was not cross checked with the DNA. The length of the CDR3 is 15 amino acids, counting both ends. In germline, CDR1 is MNHEY, CDR2 SVGAGI. The CDR3 protein is CASSYSRRGGAEALL.

A word on this clonotype: A read error may account for a junction end that differs from germline. The chain combines TRBV5-5 with TRBJ2-2; D is unclear. The germline gives CDR1 SGHKS, CDR2 YYEKEE (reference sequence). The CDR3 spans 15 residues. The CDR3 DNA reads as TGTGCCAGCAGCTCCATAGCTCCGAACACCGTGGAGCTGTTTTTT. Translating it yields CASSSIAPNTVELFF.

This clonotype showed up many times. This rearrangement joins TRBV20-1 to TRBJ1-3, with D unclear. V lost 2 bases and J 2 bases, leaving 13 bases between the germline ends. This CDR3 region has 15 residues. Germline loops: CDR1 DFQATT, CDR2 SNEGSKA (reference sequence). DNA for the CDR3: TGCAGTGCTAGATTCCTATCGTGGGCTGGAAACACCATATATTTT. This translates into CSARFLSWAGNTIYF.

Comment on this clonotype: Compared with germline, one end of the junction differs, possibly owing to a read error. J is TRBJ1-5 and V is TRBV6-1; D call uncertain. CDR3 size: 13 residues. Germline lookup yields CDR1 MNHNS and CDR2 SASEGT. The CDR3, as DNA: TGTGCCAGAAGTGAAGGTCAAAATCAGCCCCAGCATTTT. It encodes CARSEGQNQPQHF.

The chain combines TRBV10-3 with TRBJ2-7; a possible D gene is TRBD2 (5 bases). This CDR3 is 16 amino acids long. The germline V gene encodes CDR1 ENHRY and CDR2 SYGVKD. The chain's CDR3 is CVSEGWVGRWVREQYF. The CDR3 nucleotides read TGTGTCTCAGAGGGCTGGGTGGGCCGGTGGGTTCGCGAACAGTACTTC.

As regards this clonotype: This could be a read error, since a much larger clone is one nucleotide away. The chain is built from TRBV5-1 and TRBJ2-1; tentatively, D is TRBD2 (7 bases). The CDR3 loop spans 15 amino acids. The V end lost 7 bases, the J end lost 8 bases, and 22 bases lay between the germline ends. Germline loops: CDR1 SGHRS, CDR2 YFSETQ. CDR3 bases: TGCGCCAGCTCGAAGGGAGGGGACACTATCTATGAGCAGTTCTTC. It is translated as CASSKGGDTIYEQFF.

Remarks on this clonotype: With a much larger clone just one base away, this may be a read error. The gene calls are TRBV6-1 and TRBJ2-5; D uncertain. V was cut by 7 bases and J by 5 bases, with 11 bases left in between. In germline, CDR1 is MNHNS, CDR2 SASEGT. The CDR3 contains 12 residues. CDR3 sequence: CASTGLPETQYF. The CDR3 region has the DNA TGTGCCAGCACTGGCCTGCCGGAGACCCAGTACTTC.

This chain links TRBV29-1 with TRBJ1-2, with D tentatively TRBD1 (6 bases). CDR1 and CDR2 from the germline V gene are SQVTM and ANQGSEA. CDR3 length: 12 amino acids. V shed 8 bases and J shed 2 bases, with 12 bases lying between them. The CDR3 reads CSTETGNYGYTF. The CDR3 DNA reads as TGCAGCACCGAGACAGGCAACTATGGCTACACCTTC.

This clonotype was seen once. At one of its ends the junction is not consistent with the germline gene, which may arise from a read error. The chain is built from TRBV29-1 and TRBJ2-3; D call uncertain. The length of the CDR3 is 15 residues. CDR1 is SQVTM and CDR2 is ANQGSEA in the germline V gene. The CDR3 loop reads CIVESWATGTDTQYF. The CDR3 DNA sequence: TGCATCGTTGAGTCCTGGGCGACTGGCACAGATACACAGTATTTT.

V and J are TRBV10-3 and TRBJ1-2, with TRBD1 matching 7 bases. Germline lookup yields CDR1 ENHRY and CDR2 SYGVKD. CDR3 size: 14 residues. Trimming removed 4 bases from V and 13 bases from J; junction bases left unmatched: 15. CDR3 DNA: TGTGCCATCAGTGGGTCGACAGGGCTTTATGGTTGCACCTTC. Protein sequence: CAISGSTGLYGCTF.

There are a few counts of this clonotype. A read error is possible here, since a much larger clone lies one base away. The conserved closing phenylalanine or tryptophan is absent in this CDR3, likely reflecting a read error. This rearrangement joins TRBV28 to TRBJ2-1; D may be TRBD1 or TRBD2 (5 bases each). V shed 3 bases and J shed 10 bases, with 13 bases lying between them. Germline V lookup: CDR1 MDHEN, CDR2 SYDVKM. The CDR3 covers 13 residues. The CDR3 spells CASSLSSGTEQFL. The DNA for the CDR3 is TGTGCCAGCAGTTTGTCCTCCGGGACCGAGCAGTTCCTC.

Comments on this clonotype: Relative to the germline gene, one junction end is altered; a read error may explain this. This chain links TRBV14 with TRBJ2-7, with D possibly TRBD1 on 6 matching bases. The CDR3 extends over 16 amino acids. Germline V lookup: CDR1 SGHDN, CDR2 FVKESK. The CDR3 DNA is TGTGACAGCAGCCAAGATATGGGGGCTTCGCGGATCGTGCAGTACTTC. Protein: CDSSQDMGASRIVQYF.

Turning to this clonotype: Relative to the germline gene, one junction end is altered; a read error may explain this. The CDR3 region is CVSSRWSSGRQETQYF. Written as DNA, the CDR3 is TGTGTCAGCAGTCGCTGGAGTAGCGGGAGGCAAGAGACCCAGTACTTC. This chain connects TRBV14 to TRBJ2-5, with TRBD2 matching over 10 bases. This CDR3 is built from 16 residues. Germline CDR1 is SGHDN and CDR2 is FVKESK.

In this sample, this clonotype turned up a few times. A much larger clonotype is one base distant, so this may be a read error. No conserved phenylalanine or tryptophan ends this CDR3, so it is likely a read error. The DNA of the CDR3 is TGTGCCAGCAGCTTCGGTTTCGGGGGAACAGATACGCAGTATCTT. As protein: CASSFGFGGTDTQYL. The V call is TRBV5-5, the J call TRBJ2-3, with D possibly matching TRBD2 (6 bases). The CDR3 sequence is 15 residues long. Germline loops: CDR1 SGHKS, CDR2 YYEKEE (reference sequence). Trimming shortened V by 2 bases and J by 3 bases, and 13 bases separated the two germline ends.

As concerns this clonotype: A junction boundary mismatches the germline segment, possibly from a read error. The chain is built from TRBV20-1 and TRBJ2-1, with D tentatively TRBD1 (5 bases). Germline loops: CDR1 DFQATT, CDR2 SNEGSKA (reference sequence). This CDR3 spans 13 amino acids. DNA for the CDR3: TGCAGTGCTAGTGGGGTGGCCGACAGTGAGCATTTCTTC. It specifies CSASGVADSEHFF.